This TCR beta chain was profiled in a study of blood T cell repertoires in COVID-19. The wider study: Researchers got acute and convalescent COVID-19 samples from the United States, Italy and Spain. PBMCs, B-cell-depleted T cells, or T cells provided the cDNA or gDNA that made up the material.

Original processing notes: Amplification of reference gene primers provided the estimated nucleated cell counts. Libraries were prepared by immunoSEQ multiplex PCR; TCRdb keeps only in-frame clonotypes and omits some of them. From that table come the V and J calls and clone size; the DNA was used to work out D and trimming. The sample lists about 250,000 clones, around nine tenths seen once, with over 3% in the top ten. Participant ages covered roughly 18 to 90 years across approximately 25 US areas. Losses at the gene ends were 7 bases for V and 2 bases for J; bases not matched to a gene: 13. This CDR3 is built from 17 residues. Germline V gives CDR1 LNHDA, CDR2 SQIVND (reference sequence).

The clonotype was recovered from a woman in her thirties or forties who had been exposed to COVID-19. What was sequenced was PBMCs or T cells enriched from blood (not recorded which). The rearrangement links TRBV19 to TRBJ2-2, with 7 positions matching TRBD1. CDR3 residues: CASTSGTVSLNTGELFF. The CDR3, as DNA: TGTGCCAGTACATCGGGGACAGTTTCCCTTAACACCGGGGAGCTGTTTTTT. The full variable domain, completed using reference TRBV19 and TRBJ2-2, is DGGITQSPKYLFRKEGQNVTLSCEQNLNHDAMYWYRQDPGQGLRLIYYSQIVNDFQKGDIAEGYSVSREKKESFPLTVTSAQKNPTAFYLCASTSGTVSLNTGELFFGEGSRLTVL.